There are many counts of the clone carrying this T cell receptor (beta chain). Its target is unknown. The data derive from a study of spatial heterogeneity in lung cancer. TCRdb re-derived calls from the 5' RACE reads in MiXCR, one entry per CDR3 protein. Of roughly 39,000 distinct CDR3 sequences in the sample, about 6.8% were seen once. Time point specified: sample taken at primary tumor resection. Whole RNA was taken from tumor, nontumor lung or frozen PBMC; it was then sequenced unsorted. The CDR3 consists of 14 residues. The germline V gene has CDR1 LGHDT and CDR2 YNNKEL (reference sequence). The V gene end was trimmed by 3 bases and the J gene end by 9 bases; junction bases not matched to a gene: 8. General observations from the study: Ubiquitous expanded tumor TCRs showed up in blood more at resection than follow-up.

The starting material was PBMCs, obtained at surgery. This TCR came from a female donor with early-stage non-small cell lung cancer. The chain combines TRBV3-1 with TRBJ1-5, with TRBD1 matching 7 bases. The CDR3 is CASSQGQNSLPQHF. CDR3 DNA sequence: TGTGCCAGCAGCCAGGGACAGAACTCTTTGCCCCAGCATTTT.